Each of the 18 T cell receptor beta chains below was sequenced from the same sample in a study of beta chain features in type 1 diabetes. All of the isolated RNA was reverse transcribed, so expressed TCRB transcripts were sequenced. Sequencing used immunoSEQ multiplex PCR; TCRdb keeps in-frame clones, though not all of them. The repertoire holds around 340,000 clones, with less than 20% as singletons. The sequencing sample was made of naive CD4+ T cells from blood. All receptors come from a woman aged 18-35 years in good health.

This sequence joins TRBV7-9 and TRBJ2-1; weak D call: TRBD1 (5 bases). The V end lost 0 bases, the J end lost 6 bases, and 12 bases lay between the germline ends. In germline, CDR1 is SEHNR, CDR2 FQNEAQ (reference sequence). The CDR3 runs 15 residues. The CDR3 is CASSLALGVGNEQFF. In nucleotides, the CDR3 is TGTGCCAGCAGCTTAGCGCTAGGGGTCGGCAATGAGCAGTTCTTC.

This rearrangement joins TRBV5-1 to TRBJ1-2; 9 bases fit TRBD1. The CDR3 consists of 15 residues. With 7 bases clipped from V and 8 bases from J, the junction kept 15 bases outside the gene matches. Germline V gene lookup returns CDR1 SGHRS and CDR2 YFSETQ. CDR3 region: CASPSIRTGEYGYTF. CDR3 coding DNA: TGCGCCAGCCCATCTATAAGGACAGGGGAGTACGGCTACACCTTC.

The V gene is TRBV30, the J gene TRBJ1-1; a possible D gene is TRBD1 (5 bases). This CDR3 is 13 amino acids long. Trimming took off 5 bases at V and 2 bases at J, with 12 bases between the two ends. CDR1 and CDR2 from the germline V gene are GTSNPN and SVGIG (reference sequence). Here the CDR3 DNA reads TGTGCCTGGGATAGACAGTTTAACACTGAAGCTTTCTTT. Protein sequence: CAWDRQFNTEAFF.

The chain carries TRBV11-3 and TRBJ2-3, with 7 bases fitting TRBD1. From germline, CDR1 is SGHNT and CDR2 YENEEA. V lost 2 bases to trimming and J lost 0 bases; unmatched junction nucleotides: 2. The CDR3 spans 15 residues. The DNA for the CDR3 is TGTGCCAGCAGCTTATGGGACAGAAGCACAGATACGCAGTATTTT. This encodes CASSLWDRSTDTQYF.

This clone was picked up a small number of times. CDR3 sequence reads: CASSPRHQTGRSYNSPLHF. CDR3 DNA: TGTGCCAGCAGCCCGAGACACCAGACAGGGAGGTCCTATAATTCACCCCTCCACTTT. The V gene is TRBV7-2, the J gene TRBJ1-6; 7 nucleotides line up with TRBD1. The CDR3 has 19 residues. Germline V gives CDR1 SGHTA, CDR2 FQGNSA. J lost 1 base, V lost 5 bases, and 14 bases had no gene match.

The chain uses TRBV15 and TRBJ2-3, with 16 bases fitting TRBD2. CDR1 and CDR2 (germline): LNHNV, YYDKDF (reference sequence). With 5 bases clipped from V and 4 bases from J, the junction kept 6 bases outside the gene matches. The CDR3 is made up of 17 amino acids. For the CDR3, the DNA is TGTGCCACCAGCCCGGGACTAGCGGGAGGGCCGGCAGATACGCAGTATTTT. It encodes CATSPGLAGGPADTQYF.

The V gene is TRBV5-6, the J gene TRBJ1-1, with D perhaps TRBD1 (6 bases). Trimming took 6 bases from V and 1 from J, leaving 16 bases between them. This CDR3 has 15 amino acids. The germline CDR1 and CDR2 sequences are SGHDT and YYEEEE. DNA of the CDR3: TGTGCCAGCACCCGACGGGGGGCAGGGAACACTGAAGCTTTCTTT. Residues: CASTRRGAGNTEAFF.

The chain employs TRBV11-1 and TRBJ2-6; possible D gene TRBD1, 6 bases. This CDR3 has 15 amino acids. Trimming removed 5 bases from V and 2 bases from J, with 10 bases in between. CDR1 and CDR2 from the germline V gene are SGHAT and FQDESV (reference sequence). The CDR3 bases are TGTGCCAGCAGCCAACGGACAGCTGGGGCCAACGTCCTGACTTTC. Amino acid sequence: CASSQRTAGANVLTF.

The chain links TRBV5-1 to TRBJ2-3, with 7 bases aligning to TRBD2. CDR1 and CDR2 (germline): SGHRS, YFSETQ. The CDR3 loop spans 14 amino acids. V lost 0 bases and J lost 5; bases outside the gene matches: 3. CDR3 sequence (DNA): TGCGCCAGCAGCTTGGAAGCGGGGCTAGATACGCAGTATTTT. As protein: CASSLEAGLDTQYF.

This clone was observed a handful of times. The chain's CDR3 is CASRGGEGSGANVLTF. In DNA, the CDR3 is TGTGCCAGCCGAGGGGGAGAAGGGTCTGGGGCCAACGTCCTGACTTTC. V and J are TRBV2 and TRBJ2-6; maybe TRBD1 (6 bases). CDR1 SNHLY and CDR2 FYNNEI come from the germline V gene. Trimming removed 8 bases at V and 1 base at J, with 15 bases between. The CDR3 contains 16 residues.

V usage is TRBV2 and J usage is TRBJ1-2, with D unclear. This CDR3 has 12 residues. From germline, CDR1 is SNHLY and CDR2 FYNNEI. The V gene lost 8 bases and the J gene lost 4 bases, with 11 bases spanning the gap. The DNA for the CDR3 is TGTGCCAGCGCACAGTCAAGCTATGGCTACACCTTC. Translating gives CASAQSSYGYTF.

This chain joins TRBV7-2 and TRBJ2-3; TRBD2 matches 8 bases. V gave up 1 base and J gave up 4 bases; unmatched junction bases: 4. This CDR3 is 15 amino acids long. Germline CDR1 is SGHTA and CDR2 is FQGNSA. The CDR3 DNA is TGTGCCAGCAGCTTAGAGTCGCGGGGGGCAGATACGCAGTATTTT. Translated: CASSLESRGADTQYF. Together with reference TRBV7-2 and TRBJ2-3, the CDR3 gives the full variable domain: GAGVSQSPSNKVTEKGKDVELRCDPISGHTALYWYRQSLGQGLEFLIYFQGNSAPDKSGLPSDRFSAERTGGSVSTLTIQRTQQEDSAVYLCASSLESRGADTQYFGPGTRLTVL.

The CDR3 region is CASSLKGQGDPLQETQYF. In nucleotides, the CDR3 is TGTGCCAGCAGCTTGAAGGGCCAGGGGGACCCCCTCCAAGAGACCCAGTACTTC. The chain combines TRBV5-6 with TRBJ2-5; TRBD1 agrees at 7 bases. The CDR3 runs to 18 residues. From germline, CDR1 is SGHDT and CDR2 YYEEEE. Losses at the gene ends were 1 base for V and 1 base for J; bases not matched to a gene: 13.

This clone was counted between two and nine times. The gene calls are TRBV18 and TRBJ1-5; TRBD1 might be the D (5 bases). Deletions cut 2 bases from V and 1 base from J, with 15 bases between. Germline V CDR1 and CDR2: KGHSH, LQKENI. The CDR3 has 17 residues. The CDR3, as DNA: TGTGCCAGCTCACCAGGGAGGGCTAGGGGAAGCAATCAGCCCCAGCATTTT. Its protein is CASSPGRARGSNQPQHF.

The chain joins TRBV2 to TRBJ2-7; 13 bases align to TRBD2. The trim removed 3 bases at V and 5 bases at J, leaving 1 base unmatched. Germline CDR1 is SNHLY and CDR2 is FYNNEI. The CDR3 loop spans 14 amino acids. Here the CDR3 reads CASSDGLAGDEQYF. The CDR3 DNA is TGTGCCAGCAGTGACGGACTAGCGGGGGACGAGCAGTACTTC.

The J gene is TRBJ2-7, the V gene TRBV6-6; 10 bases align to TRBD1. The CDR3 contains 15 residues. CDR1 MNHNY and CDR2 SVGAGI come from the germline V gene (reference sequence). V was pared by 2 bases and J by 1 base, with 2 bases of the junction left unmatched. The CDR3 DNA is TGTGCCAGCAGTTACCCGGACAGGGGGTCCTACGAGCAGTACTTC. Protein sequence: CASSYPDRGSYEQYF.

This chain joins TRBV4-3 and TRBJ2-7; 12 bases align to TRBD2. J lost 5 bases, V lost 0 bases, and 2 bases had no gene match. The germline CDR1 and CDR2 sequences are LGHNA and YSLEER. The CDR3 runs to 15 residues. DNA for the CDR3: TGCGCCAGCAGCCAAGAACTAGCGGGGGGCCACGAGCAGTACTTC. Its protein is CASSQELAGGHEQYF.

The J gene is TRBJ2-1, the V gene TRBV6-1, with 11 bases matching TRBD1. Germline V gives CDR1 MNHNS, CDR2 SASEGT. This CDR3 has 14 residues. After removal of 6 bases from V and 7 bases from J, the junction contained 5 bases not matched to a gene. CDR3 sequence: CASRWDRGTNEQFF. CDR3 coding DNA: TGTGCCAGCAGATGGGACAGGGGGACGAATGAGCAGTTCTTC.